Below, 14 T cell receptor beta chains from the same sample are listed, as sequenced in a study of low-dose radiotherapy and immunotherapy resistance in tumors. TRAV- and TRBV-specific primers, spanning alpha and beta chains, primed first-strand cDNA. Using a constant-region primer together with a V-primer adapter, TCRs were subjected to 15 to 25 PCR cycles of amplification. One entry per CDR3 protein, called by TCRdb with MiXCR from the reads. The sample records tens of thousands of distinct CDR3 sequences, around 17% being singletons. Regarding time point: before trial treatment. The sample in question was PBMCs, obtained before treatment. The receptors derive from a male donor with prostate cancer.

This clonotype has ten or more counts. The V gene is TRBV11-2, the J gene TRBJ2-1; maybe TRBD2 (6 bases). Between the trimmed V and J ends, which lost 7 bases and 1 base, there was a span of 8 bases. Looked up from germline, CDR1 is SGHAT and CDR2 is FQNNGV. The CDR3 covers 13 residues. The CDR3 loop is CASIADSYNEQFF. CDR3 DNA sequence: TGTGCCAGCATAGCGGATTCCTACAATGAGCAGTTCTTC.

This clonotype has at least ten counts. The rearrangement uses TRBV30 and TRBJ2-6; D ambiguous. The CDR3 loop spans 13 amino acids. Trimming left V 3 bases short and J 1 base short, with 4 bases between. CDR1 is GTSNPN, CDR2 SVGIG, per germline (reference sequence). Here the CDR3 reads CAWRISGANVLTF. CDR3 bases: TGTGCCTGGAGAATATCTGGGGCCAACGTCCTGACTTTC.

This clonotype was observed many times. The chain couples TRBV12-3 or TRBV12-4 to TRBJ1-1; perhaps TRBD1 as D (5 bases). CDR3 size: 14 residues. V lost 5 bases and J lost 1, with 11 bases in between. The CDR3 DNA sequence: TGTGCCAGCAGTAAAACGACAGAGAACACTGAAGCTTTCTTT. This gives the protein CASSKTTENTEAFF.

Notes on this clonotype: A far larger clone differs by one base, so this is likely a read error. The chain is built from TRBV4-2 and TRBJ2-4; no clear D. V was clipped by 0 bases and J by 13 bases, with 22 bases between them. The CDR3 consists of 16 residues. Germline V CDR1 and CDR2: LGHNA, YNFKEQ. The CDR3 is CASSQELGLSYNEQYF. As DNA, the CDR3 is TGTGCCAGCAGCCAAGAGTTAGGCCTCTCCTACAATGAGCAGTACTTC.

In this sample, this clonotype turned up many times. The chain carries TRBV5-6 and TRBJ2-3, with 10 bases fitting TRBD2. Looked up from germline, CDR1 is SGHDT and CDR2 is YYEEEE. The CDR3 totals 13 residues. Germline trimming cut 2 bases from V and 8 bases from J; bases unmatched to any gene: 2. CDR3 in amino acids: CASSFPSGGTQYF. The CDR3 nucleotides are TGTGCCAGCAGCTTCCCTAGCGGGGGTACGCAGTATTTT.

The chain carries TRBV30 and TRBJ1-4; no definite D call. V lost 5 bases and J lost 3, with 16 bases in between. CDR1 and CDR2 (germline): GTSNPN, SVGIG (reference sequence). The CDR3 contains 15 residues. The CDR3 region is CAWSSPGTANEKLFF. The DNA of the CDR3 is TGTGCCTGGTCCTCCCCGGGCACGGCTAATGAAAAACTGTTTTTT.

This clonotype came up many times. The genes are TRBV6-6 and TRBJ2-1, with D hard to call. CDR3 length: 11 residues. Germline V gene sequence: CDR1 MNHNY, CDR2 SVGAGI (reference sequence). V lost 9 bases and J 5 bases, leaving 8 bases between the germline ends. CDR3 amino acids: CASIRDNEQFF. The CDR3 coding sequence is TGTGCCAGTATTCGGGACAATGAGCAGTTCTTC.

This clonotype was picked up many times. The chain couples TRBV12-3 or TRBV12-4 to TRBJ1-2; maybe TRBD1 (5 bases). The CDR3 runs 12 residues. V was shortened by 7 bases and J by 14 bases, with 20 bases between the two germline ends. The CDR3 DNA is TGTGCCAGCACTTTTTCGGATAGTCCAGGGACCTTC. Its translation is CASTFSDSPGTF.

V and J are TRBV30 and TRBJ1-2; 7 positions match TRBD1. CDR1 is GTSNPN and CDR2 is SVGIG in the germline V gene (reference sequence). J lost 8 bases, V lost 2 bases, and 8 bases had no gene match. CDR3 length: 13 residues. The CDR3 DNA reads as TGTGCCTGGAGTTTACGACAGGGTCTAGGCTACACCTTC. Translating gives CAWSLRQGLGYTF.

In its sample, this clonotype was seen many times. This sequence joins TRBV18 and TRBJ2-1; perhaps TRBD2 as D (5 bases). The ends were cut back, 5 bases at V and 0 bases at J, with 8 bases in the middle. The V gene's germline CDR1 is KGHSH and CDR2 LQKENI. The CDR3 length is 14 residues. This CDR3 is CASSLTTSYNEQFF. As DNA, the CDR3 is TGTGCCAGCTCATTGACTACCTCCTACAATGAGCAGTTCTTC.

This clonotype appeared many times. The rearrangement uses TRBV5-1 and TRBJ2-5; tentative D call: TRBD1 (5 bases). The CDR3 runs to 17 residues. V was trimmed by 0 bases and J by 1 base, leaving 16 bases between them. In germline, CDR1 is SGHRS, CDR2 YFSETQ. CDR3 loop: CASSLAFSGAVQETQYF. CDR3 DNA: TGCGCCAGCAGCTTGGCGTTTAGTGGGGCGGTCCAAGAGACCCAGTACTTC.

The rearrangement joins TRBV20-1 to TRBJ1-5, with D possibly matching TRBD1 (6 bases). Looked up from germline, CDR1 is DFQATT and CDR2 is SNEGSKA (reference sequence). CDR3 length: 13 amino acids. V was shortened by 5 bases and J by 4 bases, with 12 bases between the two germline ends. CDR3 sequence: CSASRGLNQPQHF. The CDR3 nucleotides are TGCAGTGCTTCCAGGGGACTAAATCAGCCCCAGCATTTT.

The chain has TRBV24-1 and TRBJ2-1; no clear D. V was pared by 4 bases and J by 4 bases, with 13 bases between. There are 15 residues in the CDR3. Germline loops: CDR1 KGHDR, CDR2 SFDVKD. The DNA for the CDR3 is TGTGCCACCAGTGACCCTAATTGGTCATACAATGAGCAGTTCTTC. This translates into CATSDPNWSYNEQFF.

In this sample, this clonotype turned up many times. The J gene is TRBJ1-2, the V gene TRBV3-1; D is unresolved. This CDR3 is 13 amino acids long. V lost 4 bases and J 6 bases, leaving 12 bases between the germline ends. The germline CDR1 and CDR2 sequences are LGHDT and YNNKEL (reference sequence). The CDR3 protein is CASSPFSGDGYTF. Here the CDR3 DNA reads TGTGCCAGCAGCCCATTTAGCGGGGATGGCTACACCTTC.